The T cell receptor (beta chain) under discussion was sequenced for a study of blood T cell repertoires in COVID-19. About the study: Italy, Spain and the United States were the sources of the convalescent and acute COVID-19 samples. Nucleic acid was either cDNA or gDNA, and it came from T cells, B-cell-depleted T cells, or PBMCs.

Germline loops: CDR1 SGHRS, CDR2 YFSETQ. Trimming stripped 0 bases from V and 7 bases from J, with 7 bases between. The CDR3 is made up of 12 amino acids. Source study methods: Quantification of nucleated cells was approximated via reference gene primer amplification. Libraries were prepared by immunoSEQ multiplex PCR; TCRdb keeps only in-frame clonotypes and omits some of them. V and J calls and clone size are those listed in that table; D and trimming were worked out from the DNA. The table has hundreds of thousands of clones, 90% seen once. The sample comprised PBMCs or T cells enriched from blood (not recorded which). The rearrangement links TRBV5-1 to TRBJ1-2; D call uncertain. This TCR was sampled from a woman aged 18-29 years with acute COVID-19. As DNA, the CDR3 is TGCGCCAGCAGCTTGGATCGGGGTGGCTACACCTTC. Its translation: CASSLDRGGYTF.